Shown below are 29 T cell receptor beta chains from a single sample sequenced in a study of OX40 agonist ivuxolimab in advanced cancers. The assay was immunoSEQ multiplex PCR, and TCRdb's table has in-frame clones only and misses some. The data contain 80,000 or so clones, around 85% of them seen just once; the ten biggest clones take up around 2.4%. The sample consisted of CD4+ or CD8+ T cells sorted from blood, taken in a trial of the OX40 agonist ivuxolimab. These TCRs come from an adult with an advanced solid tumor such as melanoma, head and neck, liver or kidney cancer.

This clone was detected once. The genes are TRBV11-2 and TRBJ1-3; D call uncertain. The CDR3 runs to 12 residues. V dropped 3 bases and J dropped 3 bases, with 3 bases sitting between them. The germline V gene has CDR1 SGHAT and CDR2 FQNNGV. The CDR3, as DNA: TGTGCCAGCAGCTTTAGTGGAAACACCATATATTTT. This gives the protein CASSFSGNTIYF.

In its sample, this clone was seen once. This chain connects TRBV5-4 to TRBJ2-2; D is undetermined. The CDR3 loop spans 15 amino acids. Trimming cost V 1 base and J 3 bases, with 10 bases left between them. Germline lookup yields CDR1 SGHNT and CDR2 YYREEE (reference sequence). CDR3 in amino acids: CASSLSVSHTGELFF. The CDR3 DNA is TGTGCCAGCAGCTTGAGTGTCAGTCACACCGGGGAGCTGTTTTTT.

V is TRBV10-3 and J is TRBJ2-1; TRBD1 matches at 8 bases. This CDR3 has 17 residues. The V and J ends lost 0 bases and 5 bases, in that order; junction bases with no gene match: 9. Germline lookup yields CDR1 ENHRY and CDR2 SYGVKD. The CDR3 is CAISESRQGARDNEQFF. The CDR3 DNA is TGTGCCATCAGTGAGTCTCGGCAGGGGGCTCGGGACAATGAGCAGTTCTTC.

The J gene is TRBJ2-5, the V gene TRBV30, with D tentatively TRBD1 (5 bases). V gave up 2 bases and J gave up 2 bases, with 9 bases separating them. The CDR3 spans 13 residues. CDR1 is GTSNPN, CDR2 SVGIG, per germline (reference sequence). This CDR3 is CAWSKTDQETQYF. In nucleotides, the CDR3 is TGTGCCTGGAGTAAGACAGATCAAGAGACCCAGTACTTC.

The table lists this clone with a count of one. The rearrangement links TRBV4-1 to TRBJ1-2; 7 bases fit TRBD1. V trimming: 6 bases; J trimming: 7 bases; junction bases outside the gene matches: 8. Germline V lookup: CDR1 MGHRA, CDR2 YSYEKL. CDR3 length: 13 residues. CDR3 DNA: TGCGCCAGCAGACAGACAGGGTCGCGTGGCTACACCTTC. Amino acid sequence: CASRQTGSRGYTF.

The chain couples TRBV29-1 to TRBJ2-7; 12 positions match TRBD1. CDR3 length: 14 amino acids. Unmatched junction bases numbered 8, after V lost 6 bases and J lost 5 bases. Germline CDR1 is SQVTM and CDR2 is ANQGSEA. The CDR3 region has the DNA TGCAGCGTCGACTTGGGACAGGGGGCCCACGAGCAGTACTTC. Translated, it gives CSVDLGQGAHEQYF.

The J gene is TRBJ2-3, the V gene TRBV4-2, with D unclear. The CDR3 covers 16 residues. The germline gives CDR1 LGHNA, CDR2 YNFKEQ. V was shortened by 0 bases and J by 6 bases, with 16 bases between the two germline ends. The CDR3 loop reads CASSQDRRGLGDTQYF. The CDR3 DNA reads TGTGCCAGCAGCCAAGATAGGAGAGGCCTTGGGGATACGCAGTATTTT.

Concerning this clone itself: Other DNA variants within this sample encode the same CDR3. The rearrangement uses TRBV7-2 and TRBJ1-2; D is perhaps TRBD1 (5 bases). Between the trimmed V and J ends, which lost 6 bases and 1 base, there was a span of 9 bases. Per the germline V gene, CDR1 is SGHTA and CDR2 is FQGNSA. There are 13 residues in the CDR3. CDR3 in amino acids: CASSLTVNYGYTF. The CDR3 bases are TGTGCCAGCAGTTTGACAGTTAACTATGGCTACACCTTC.

The CDR3 region has the DNA TGTGCCAGCAGCGTAACTGGTTCCACAGATACGCAGTATTTT. This translates into CASSVTGSTDTQYF. The chain recombines TRBV9 with TRBJ2-3; D not certain. The CDR3 sequence is 14 residues long. CDR1 and CDR2 from the germline V gene are SGDLS and YYNGEE. Trimming shortened V by 1 base and J by 2 bases, and 8 bases separated the two germline ends.

The gene calls are TRBV7-9 and TRBJ2-1; D may be TRBD2 (6 bases). Trimming cost V 1 base and J 10 bases, with 14 bases left between them. CDR3 size: 14 residues. CDR1 is SEHNR, CDR2 FQNEAQ, per germline (reference sequence). CDR3 residues: CASSLDRGVEEQFF. The CDR3 DNA is TGTGCCAGCAGCTTAGATCGCGGGGTAGAGGAGCAGTTCTTC. The variable domain in full, completed from reference TRBV7-9 and TRBJ2-1, reads DTGVSQNPRHKITKRGQNVTFRCDPISEHNRLYWYRQTLGQGPEFLTYFQNEAQLEKSRLLSDRFSAERPKGSFSTLEIQRTEQGDSAMYLCASSLDRGVEEQFFGPGTRLTVL.

The V call is TRBV7-9, the J call TRBJ2-5; D could derive from TRBD1 or TRBD2 (6 bases each). Germline CDR1 and CDR2: SEHNR and FQNEAQ (reference sequence). This CDR3 is built from 14 residues. V was shortened by 5 bases and J by 1 base, with 11 bases between the two germline ends. The CDR3 DNA reads TGTGCCAGCAGCCGCGGGGACACCCAAGAGACCCAGTACTTC. Its translation: CASSRGDTQETQYF. The full variable domain, rest sourced from reference TRBV7-9 and TRBJ2-5, is DTGVSQNPRHKITKRGQNVTFRCDPISEHNRLYWYRQTLGQGPEFLTYFQNEAQLEKSRLLSDRFSAERPKGSFSTLEIQRTEQGDSAMYLCASSRGDTQETQYFGPGTRLLVL.

The chain is built from TRBV5-1 and TRBJ2-2; a weak D match, TRBD2 (6 bases). The germline gives CDR1 SGHRS, CDR2 YFSETQ. The V end lost 1 base, the J end lost 1 base, and 8 bases lay between the germline ends. CDR3 length: 15 residues. The CDR3 spells CASSLSGQNTGELFF. The CDR3 DNA is TGCGCCAGCAGCTTGAGCGGGCAGAACACCGGGGAGCTGTTTTTT. Looking up the rest from reference TRBV5-1 and TRBJ2-2 gives the full variable domain: KAGVTQTPRYLIKTRGQQVTLSCSPISGHRSVSWYQQTPGQGLQFLFEYFSETQRNKGNFPGRFSGRQFSNSRSEMNVSTLELGDSALYLCASSLSGQNTGELFFGEGSRLTVL.

The chain uses TRBV4-1 and TRBJ1-6; D is unresolved. Between the trimmed V and J ends, which lost 2 bases and 9 bases, there was a span of 17 bases. CDR3 length: 16 amino acids. From germline, CDR1 is MGHRA and CDR2 YSYEKL. The CDR3 DNA sequence: TGCGCCAGCAGCCAACCTACTAGGGAATCAGGTTCACCCCTCCACTTT. It specifies CASSQPTRESGSPLHF.

This sequence joins TRBV7-2 and TRBJ2-3; TRBD1 or TRBD2 may be the D gene (5 bases each). CDR1 SGHTA and CDR2 FQGNSA come from the germline V gene. V lost 7 bases, J lost 0 bases, and 11 bases lay in between. The CDR3 consists of 14 residues. The CDR3 spells CASTWGPSTDTQYF. The CDR3 nucleotides are TGTGCCAGCACCTGGGGACCTAGCACAGATACGCAGTATTTT. Full variable domain (rest looked up from reference TRBV7-2 and TRBJ2-3): GAGVSQSPSNKVTEKGKDVELRCDPISGHTALYWYRQSLGQGLEFLIYFQGNSAPDKSGLPSDRFSAERTGGSVSTLTIQRTQQEDSAVYLCASTWGPSTDTQYFGPGTRLTVL.

The V call is TRBV19, the J call TRBJ1-4; 9 bases are shared with TRBD1. Germline CDR1 is LNHDA and CDR2 is SQIVND (reference sequence). The V and J ends lost 5 bases and 5 bases, in that order; junction bases with no gene match: 6. The CDR3 runs 15 residues. The CDR3 loop reads CASSLLQGANEKLFF. CDR3 nucleotides: TGTGCCAGTAGTCTATTACAGGGGGCGAATGAAAAACTGTTTTTT.

The rearrangement uses TRBV6-5 and TRBJ1-1; maybe TRBD1 (5 bases). The CDR3 contains 12 residues. Germline lookup yields CDR1 MNHEY and CDR2 SVGAGI. Trimming stripped 2 bases from V and 8 bases from J, with 9 bases between. The CDR3 bases are TGTGCCAGCAGTTACGGGACGGGAGAAGCTTTCTTT. The encoded protein is CASSYGTGEAFF.

This chain connects TRBV7-2 to TRBJ1-5; the match to TRBD1 covers 8 bases. The CDR3 has 16 residues. The V gene end was trimmed by 5 bases and the J gene end by 2 bases; junction bases not matched to a gene: 8. Germline lookup yields CDR1 SGHTA and CDR2 FQGNSA. The CDR3 loop reads CASSRVGTGGNQPQHF. The CDR3 bases are TGTGCCAGCAGCCGTGTCGGGACAGGAGGCAATCAGCCCCAGCATTTT.

The chain has TRBV7-9 and TRBJ2-5, with 7 bases that match TRBD1. The CDR3 loop spans 16 amino acids. The J segment lost 1 base and the V segment lost 5 bases, leaving 10 bases of the junction unmatched. Germline V gene data show CDR1 as SEHNR and CDR2 as FQNEAQ (reference sequence). The CDR3 is CASSPFPRDSQETQYF. DNA for the CDR3: TGTGCCAGCAGCCCTTTCCCCCGGGACAGCCAAGAGACCCAGTACTTC.

The J gene is TRBJ2-5, the V gene TRBV6-6; D may be TRBD1 (5 bases). The V end lost 0 bases, the J end lost 2 bases, and 7 bases lay between the germline ends. The CDR3 runs 14 residues. Germline-derived CDR1 and CDR2 are MNHNY and SVGAGI (reference sequence). The CDR3 DNA sequence: TGTGCCAGCAGTTACTCGACAGCACAAGAGACCCAGTACTTC. Residues: CASSYSTAQETQYF.

This clone was counted only a few times. V and J are TRBV6-5 and TRBJ1-1; TRBD1 matches 8 bases. This CDR3 region has 13 residues. Germline assignment: CDR1 MNHEY and CDR2 SVGAGI. Germline trimming cut 5 bases from V and 7 bases from J; bases unmatched to any gene: 6. The CDR3, as DNA: TGTGCCAGCAGTCCAGGACAGGGACGTGAAGCTTTCTTT. It yields the protein CASSPGQGREAFF.

The rearrangement links TRBV19 to TRBJ1-1, with 10 bases fitting TRBD1. Looked up from germline, CDR1 is LNHDA and CDR2 is SQIVND (reference sequence). The CDR3 has 15 amino acids. V trimming: 0 bases; J trimming: 5 bases; junction bases outside the gene matches: 3. The CDR3 sequence: CASSIEGQGITEAFF. The CDR3 nucleotides read TGTGCCAGTAGTATAGAGGGACAGGGGATAACTGAAGCTTTCTTT.

The V and J genes are TRBV6-1 and TRBJ1-1; D remains ambiguous. Germline V gene data show CDR1 as MNHNS and CDR2 as SASEGT. This CDR3 comprises 14 residues. The V end lost 1 base, the J end lost 2 bases, and 8 bases lay between the germline ends. The CDR3 is CASSEGLFNTEAFF. In DNA, the CDR3 is TGTGCCAGCAGTGAAGGGCTTTTTAACACTGAAGCTTTCTTT.

The chain links TRBV5-1 to TRBJ1-1, with TRBD1 identical over 9 bases. V lost 8 bases, J lost 5 bases, and 10 bases stayed unmatched. Germline CDR1 and CDR2: SGHRS and YFSETQ. The CDR3 contains 14 residues. The CDR3 reads CASTTGGERTEAFF. In DNA, the CDR3 is TGCGCCAGTACTACAGGGGGCGAACGGACTGAAGCTTTCTTT.

The chain links TRBV2 to TRBJ1-1; possibly TRBD1 for D (5 bases). This CDR3 spans 15 amino acids. Trimming cost V 5 bases and J 1 base, with 14 bases left between them. The germline V gene has CDR1 SNHLY and CDR2 FYNNEI. The CDR3 nucleotides are TGTGCCAGCAGTCGCACTACGACAGAGAACACTGAAGCTTTCTTT. As protein: CASSRTTTENTEAFF.

The chain employs TRBV2 and TRBJ2-2; 9 bases fit TRBD1. Germline values: CDR1 SNHLY, CDR2 FYNNEI. CDR3 length: 14 residues. Trimming took 7 bases from V and 7 from J; bases not matched to a gene: 7. The CDR3 DNA reads TGTGCCAGCACTGGGGACAGGGTGGTCGGGGAGCTGTTTTTT. Its translation is CASTGDRVVGELFF.

CDR3 sequence: CASSPNDRGEQPQHF. The CDR3 nucleotides read TGTGCCAGCAGCCCGAACGACAGGGGAGAACAGCCCCAGCATTTT. The chain has TRBV7-2 and TRBJ1-5; TRBD1 agrees at 8 bases. CDR3 length equals 15 residues. With V trimmed by 5 bases and J by 7 bases, 10 bases remained unmatched. Germline CDR1 is SGHTA and CDR2 is FQGNSA.

This clone was detected only a few times. V is TRBV7-3 and J is TRBJ2-1, with D perhaps assigned TRBD1 or TRBD2 (5 bases each). V was shortened by 2 bases and J by 4 bases, with 9 bases between the two germline ends. CDR1 and CDR2 from the germline V gene are SGHTA and FQGTGA. The CDR3 is 14 residues long. The CDR3 spells CASSLGTEYNEQFF. CDR3 sequence (DNA): TGTGCCAGCAGCTTAGGGACGGAGTACAATGAGCAGTTCTTC.

The CDR3, as DNA: TGTGCCAGCAGCCAAGATCAGGAGGGAGCGGGGGGGTCTCGGGAGCTGTTTTTT. Translation gives CASSQDQEGAGGSRELFF. The chain joins TRBV4-2 to TRBJ2-2, with TRBD2 matching over 10 bases. Germline V CDR1 and CDR2: LGHNA, YNFKEQ. This CDR3 is 18 amino acids long. V was pared by 0 bases and J by 9 bases, with 13 bases of the junction left unmatched.

The chain links TRBV6-6 to TRBJ1-2; 7 positions match TRBD1. The germline gives CDR1 MNHNY, CDR2 SVGAGI (reference sequence). V was clipped by 5 bases and J by 4 bases; unmatched bases: 7. This CDR3 has 14 amino acids. The CDR3 nucleotides read TGTGCCAGCAGTGGCTGGGACAGCGGCTATGGCTACACCTTC. Amino acid sequence: CASSGWDSGYGYTF.